What follows describes a single T cell receptor beta chain. Participants' reported clinical history set cohort assignment. Some clones are missing from TCRdb's copy, which holds only in-frame ones; the method was immunoSEQ multiplex PCR. This table holds approximately 150,000 clones, around 87% found once. The data were taken from a study of blood T cell repertoires in COVID-19. Overall study: Researchers got acute and convalescent COVID-19 samples from the United States, Italy and Spain.

The receptor was isolated from a man aged 60-69 years who had recovered from COVID-19. Material: PBMCs or T cells enriched from blood (not recorded which).

The CDR3 sequence: CASSETYRGPGNTIYF. The CDR3 DNA reads TGCGCCAGCAGTGAGACTTACAGGGGACCTGGAAACACCATATATTTT. The V and J genes are TRBV10-2 and TRBJ1-3, with 7 bases lining up with TRBD1. J lost 2 bases, V lost 2 bases, and 6 bases had no gene match. The germline CDR1 and CDR2 sequences are WSHSY and SAAADI. The CDR3 spans 16 residues.